The rows below give T cell receptor beta chains drawn from one sample of a study of beta chain features in type 1 diabetes. Only in-frame clones appear in the TCRdb table, and some are missing; sequencing was by immunoSEQ multiplex PCR. Found here are about 300,000 clones, approximately 8% of them singletons; the top ten hold 1%. Sequencing used central memory CD4+ T cells from blood. The receptors originated from a woman between 18 and 30 years old in good health. CDR3s include the opening cysteine and the closing phenylalanine or tryptophan. Each record gives: D gene, clone size, V gene, J gene, CDR3 protein, CDR3 DNA. The D gene is left open where the match is weak. Size values are once, few and many counts, or a class for expanded clones, and some rows have none.

>TRBD1|NA|TRBV7-2|TRBJ2-6
CASSQQGALANVLTF
TGTGCCAGCAGTCAACAGGGGGCCTTGGCCAACGTCCTGACTTTC
>TRBD2|few|TRBV7-9|TRBJ2-1
CASSSRTVGGGSYNEQFF
TGTGCCAGCAGCTCCCGGACGGTTGGGGGAGGGTCCTACAATGAGCAGTTCTTC
>NA|many|TRBV7-9|TRBJ2-2
CASSLIVPNTGELFF
TGTGCCAGCAGCTTAATCGTCCCAAACACCGGGGAGCTGTTTTTT
>NA|few|TRBV4-1|TRBJ1-3
CASSQVLSSGNTIYF
TGCGCCAGCAGCCAAGTATTAAGCTCTGGAAACACCATATATTTT
>NA|few|TRBV7-2|TRBJ2-5
CASSLGSRGQGAQYF
TGTGCCAGCAGCTTAGGGAGCCGGGGGCAAGGGGCCCAGTACTTC
>NA|NA|TRBV7-9|TRBJ1-1
CASSPSLRGGLNTEAFF
TGTGCCAGCAGCCCTTCCCTAAGGGGGGGCCTGAACACTGAAGCTTTCTTT
>NA|few|TRBV4-2|TRBJ2-3
CASTGQTTDTQYF
TGTGCCAGCACCGGACAGACCACAGATACGCAGTATTTT
>NA|NA|TRBV30|TRBJ1-4
CAWNSLDGEKLFF
TGTGCCTGGAATTCCCTGGACGGGGAAAAACTGTTTTTT
>NA|many|TRBV2|TRBJ2-5
CASRYSLETQYF
TGTGCCAGCAGATACAGTCTAGAGACCCAGTACTTC
>NA|NA|TRBV27|TRBJ1-1
CASSADIQGHTEAFF
TGTGCCAGCAGCGCTGACATTCAGGGGCACACTGAAGCTTTCTTT
>NA|once|TRBV2|TRBJ1-1
CASSSVGRTEAFF
TGTGCCAGCAGTTCGGTCGGGAGGACTGAAGCTTTCTTT
>TRBD1|NA|TRBV30|TRBJ2-5
CAWDRQGQETQYF
TGTGCCTGGGACCGACAGGGGCAAGAGACCCAGTACTTC
>TRBD2|many|TRBV5-1|TRBJ2-1
CASSSVPGGYNEQFF
TGCGCCAGCAGCTCCGTCCCGGGGGGGTACAATGAGCAGTTCTTC
>NA|NA|TRBV11-2|TRBJ2-3
CASSGRHFGTDTQYF
TGTGCCAGTTCGGGGAGACACTTTGGCACAGATACGCAGTATTTT
>NA|NA|TRBV7-2|TRBJ2-5
CASSLERQETQYF
TGTGCCAGCAGCTTAGAAAGGCAAGAGACCCAGTACTTC